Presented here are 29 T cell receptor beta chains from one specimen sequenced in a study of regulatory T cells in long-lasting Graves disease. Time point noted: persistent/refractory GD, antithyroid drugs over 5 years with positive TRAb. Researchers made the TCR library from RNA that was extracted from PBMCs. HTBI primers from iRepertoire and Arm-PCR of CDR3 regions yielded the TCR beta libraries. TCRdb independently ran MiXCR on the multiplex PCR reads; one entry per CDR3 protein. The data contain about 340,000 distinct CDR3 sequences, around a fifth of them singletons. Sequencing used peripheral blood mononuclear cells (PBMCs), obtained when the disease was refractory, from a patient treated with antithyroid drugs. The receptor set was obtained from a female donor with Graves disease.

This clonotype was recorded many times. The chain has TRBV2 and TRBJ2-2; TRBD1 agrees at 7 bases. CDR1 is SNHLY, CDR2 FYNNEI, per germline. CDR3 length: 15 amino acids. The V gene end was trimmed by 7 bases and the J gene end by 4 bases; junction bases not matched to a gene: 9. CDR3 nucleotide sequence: TGTGCCAGCACCCTGGACCGACAGGGCACCGGGGAGCTGTTTTTT. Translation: CASTLDRQGTGELFF.

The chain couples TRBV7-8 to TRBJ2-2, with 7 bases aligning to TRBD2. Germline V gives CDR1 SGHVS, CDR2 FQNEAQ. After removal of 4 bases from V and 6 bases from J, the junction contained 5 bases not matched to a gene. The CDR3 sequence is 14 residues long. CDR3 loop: CASSSRGRAGELFF. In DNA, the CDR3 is TGTGCCAGCAGCTCGAGAGGGAGGGCCGGGGAGCTGTTTTTT. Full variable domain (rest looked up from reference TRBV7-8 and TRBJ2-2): GAGVSQSPRYKVAKRGQDVALRCDPISGHVSLFWYQQALGQGPEFLTYFQNEAQLDKSGLPSDRFFAERPEGSVSTLKIQRTQQEDSAVYLCASSSRGRAGELFFGEGSRLTVL.

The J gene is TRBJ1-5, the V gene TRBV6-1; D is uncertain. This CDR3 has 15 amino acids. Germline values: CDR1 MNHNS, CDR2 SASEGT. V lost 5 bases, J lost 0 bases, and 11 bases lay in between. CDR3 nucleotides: TGTGCCAGCAGTAAACAGCTATATAGCAATCAGCCCCAGCATTTT. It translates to CASSKQLYSNQPQHF.

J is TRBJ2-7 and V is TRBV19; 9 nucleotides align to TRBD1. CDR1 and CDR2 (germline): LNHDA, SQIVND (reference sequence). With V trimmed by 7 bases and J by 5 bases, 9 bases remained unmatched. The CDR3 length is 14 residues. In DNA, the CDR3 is TGTGCCAGTACCCCCGGGACAGGGTTCGACGAGCAGTACTTC. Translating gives CASTPGTGFDEQYF.

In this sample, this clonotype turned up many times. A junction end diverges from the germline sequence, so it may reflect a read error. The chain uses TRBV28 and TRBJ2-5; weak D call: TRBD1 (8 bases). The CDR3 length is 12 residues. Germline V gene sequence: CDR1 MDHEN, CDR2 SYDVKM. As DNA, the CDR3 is TGTGCCAGCATTCCCTCAGCGGGACAGGTGAACTTC. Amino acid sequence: CASIPSAGQVNF.

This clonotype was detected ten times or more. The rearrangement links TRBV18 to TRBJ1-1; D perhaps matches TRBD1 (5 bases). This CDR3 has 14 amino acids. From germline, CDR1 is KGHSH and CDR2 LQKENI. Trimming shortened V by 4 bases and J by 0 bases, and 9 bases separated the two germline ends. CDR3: CASSQTAMNTEAFF. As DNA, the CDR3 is TGTGCCAGCTCACAGACAGCAATGAACACTGAAGCTTTCTTT.

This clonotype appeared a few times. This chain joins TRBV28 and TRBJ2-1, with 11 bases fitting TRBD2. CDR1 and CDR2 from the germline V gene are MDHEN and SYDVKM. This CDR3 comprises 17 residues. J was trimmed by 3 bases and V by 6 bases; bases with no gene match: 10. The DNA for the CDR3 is TGTGCCAGCAGCAACCTCGCCGGGACTAGCGGCTACAATGAGCAGTTCTTC. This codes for CASSNLAGTSGYNEQFF.

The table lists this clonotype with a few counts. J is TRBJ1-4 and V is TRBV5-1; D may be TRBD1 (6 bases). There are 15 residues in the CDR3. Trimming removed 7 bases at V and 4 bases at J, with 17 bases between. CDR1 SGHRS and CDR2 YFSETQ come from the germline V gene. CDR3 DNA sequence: TGCGCCAGCTGTCGGAGGGGGGCGGGTAATGAAAAACTGTTTTTT. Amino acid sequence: CASCRRGAGNEKLFF.

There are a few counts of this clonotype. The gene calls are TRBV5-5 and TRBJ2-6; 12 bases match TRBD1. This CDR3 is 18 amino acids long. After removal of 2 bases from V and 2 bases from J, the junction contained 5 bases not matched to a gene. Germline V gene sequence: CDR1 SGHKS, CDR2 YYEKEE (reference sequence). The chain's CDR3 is CASSFPGQGAPGANVLTF. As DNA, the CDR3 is TGTGCCAGCAGCTTCCCGGGACAGGGGGCCCCTGGGGCCAACGTCCTGACTTTC.

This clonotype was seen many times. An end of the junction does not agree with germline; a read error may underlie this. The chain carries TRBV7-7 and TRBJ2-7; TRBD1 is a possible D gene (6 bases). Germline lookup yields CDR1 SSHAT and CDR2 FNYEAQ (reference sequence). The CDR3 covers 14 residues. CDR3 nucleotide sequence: TGTGCTAGCAGCTTACGGCAGGGGCCCTACGAGCAGTACTTC. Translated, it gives CASSLRQGPYEQYF.

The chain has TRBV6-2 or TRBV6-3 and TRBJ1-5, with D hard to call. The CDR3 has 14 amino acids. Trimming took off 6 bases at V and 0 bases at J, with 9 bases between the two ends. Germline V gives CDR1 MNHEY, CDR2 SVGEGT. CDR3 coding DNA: TGTGCCAGCAGCCCCCCAATTAGCAATCAGCCCCAGCATTTT. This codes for CASSPPISNQPQHF.

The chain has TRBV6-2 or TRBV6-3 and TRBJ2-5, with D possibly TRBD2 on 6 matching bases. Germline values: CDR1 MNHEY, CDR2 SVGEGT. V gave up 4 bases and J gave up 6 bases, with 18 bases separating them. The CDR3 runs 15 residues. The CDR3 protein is CASSSFRDSLKTQYF. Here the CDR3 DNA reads TGTGCCAGCAGTTCATTCCGGGACTCCTTGAAGACCCAGTACTTC.

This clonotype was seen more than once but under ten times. The CDR3 region is CSAREGFYEGARETQYF. The CDR3 DNA follows: TGCAGTGCTAGGGAGGGTTTTTACGAGGGGGCCAGAGAGACCCAGTACTTC. V is TRBV20-1 and J is TRBJ2-5; TRBD1 is a possible D gene (7 bases). This CDR3 contains 17 residues. V lost 3 bases, J lost 4 bases, and 24 bases lay in between. Germline assignment: CDR1 DFQATT and CDR2 SNEGSKA (reference sequence).

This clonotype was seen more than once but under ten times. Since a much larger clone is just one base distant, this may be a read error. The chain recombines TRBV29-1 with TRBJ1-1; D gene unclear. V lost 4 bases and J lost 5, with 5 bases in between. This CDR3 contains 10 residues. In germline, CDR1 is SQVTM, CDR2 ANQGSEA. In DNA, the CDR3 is TGCAGCGTTGGGCAGACTGAAGCTTTCTTT. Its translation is CSVGQTEAFF.

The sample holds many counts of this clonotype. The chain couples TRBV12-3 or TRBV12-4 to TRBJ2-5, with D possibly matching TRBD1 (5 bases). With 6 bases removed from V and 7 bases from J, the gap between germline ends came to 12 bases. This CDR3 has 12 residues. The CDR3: CASRQGEGTQYF. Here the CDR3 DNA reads TGTGCCAGCAGGCAGGGCGAAGGGACCCAGTACTTC.

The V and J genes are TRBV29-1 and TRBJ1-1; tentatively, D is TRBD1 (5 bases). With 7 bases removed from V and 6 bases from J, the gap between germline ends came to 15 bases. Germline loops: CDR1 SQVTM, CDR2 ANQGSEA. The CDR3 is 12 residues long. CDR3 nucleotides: TGCAGCGAAACGGGCCTGGGGGCTGAAGCTTTCTTT. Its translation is CSETGLGAEAFF. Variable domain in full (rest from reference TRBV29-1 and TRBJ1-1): SAVISQKPSRDICQRGTSLTIQCQVDSQVTMMFWYRQQPGQSLTLIATANQGSEATYESGFVIDKFPISRPNLTFSTLTVSNMSPEDSSIYLCSETGLGAEAFFGQGTRLTVV.

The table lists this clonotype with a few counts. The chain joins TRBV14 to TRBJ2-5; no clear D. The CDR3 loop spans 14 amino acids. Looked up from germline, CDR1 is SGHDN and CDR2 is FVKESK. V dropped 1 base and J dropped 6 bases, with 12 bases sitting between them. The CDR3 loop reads CASSQGKEKKTQYF. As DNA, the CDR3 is TGTGCCAGCAGCCAAGGAAAGGAGAAGAAGACCCAGTACTTC.

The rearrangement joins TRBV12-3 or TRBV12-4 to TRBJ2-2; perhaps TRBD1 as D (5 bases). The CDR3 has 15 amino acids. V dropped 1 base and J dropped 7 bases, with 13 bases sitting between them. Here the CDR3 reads CASSLEGSLGGELFF. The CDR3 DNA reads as TGTGCCAGCAGTTTAGAGGGGTCCTTAGGCGGGGAGCTGTTTTTT.

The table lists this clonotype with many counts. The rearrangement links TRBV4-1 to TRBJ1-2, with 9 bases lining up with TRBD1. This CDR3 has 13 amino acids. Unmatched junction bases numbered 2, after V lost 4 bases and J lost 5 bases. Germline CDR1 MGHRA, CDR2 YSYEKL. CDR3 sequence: CASSRGTGYGYTF. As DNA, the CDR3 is TGCGCCAGCAGCCGTGGGACAGGGTATGGCTACACCTTC.

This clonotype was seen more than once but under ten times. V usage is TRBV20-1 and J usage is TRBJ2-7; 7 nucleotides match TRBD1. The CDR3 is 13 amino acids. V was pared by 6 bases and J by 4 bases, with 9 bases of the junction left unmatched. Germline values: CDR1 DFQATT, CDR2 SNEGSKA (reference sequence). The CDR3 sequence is CSAPGEGAYEQYF. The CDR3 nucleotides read TGCAGTGCCCCGGGCGAGGGGGCTTACGAGCAGTACTTC.

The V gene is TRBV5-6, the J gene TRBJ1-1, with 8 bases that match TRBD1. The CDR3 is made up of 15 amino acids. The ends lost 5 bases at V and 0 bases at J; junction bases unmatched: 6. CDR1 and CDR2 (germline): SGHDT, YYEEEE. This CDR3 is CASRHGQGLNTEAFF. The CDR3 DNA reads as TGTGCCAGCAGACATGGACAGGGATTGAACACTGAAGCTTTCTTT.

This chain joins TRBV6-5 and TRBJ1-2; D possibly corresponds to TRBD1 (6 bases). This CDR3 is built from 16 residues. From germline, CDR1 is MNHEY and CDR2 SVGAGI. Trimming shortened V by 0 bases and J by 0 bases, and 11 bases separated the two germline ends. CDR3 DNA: TGTGCCAGCAGTTACTCCGGGGGCTCGGCTAACTATGGCTACACCTTC. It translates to CASSYSGGSANYGYTF.

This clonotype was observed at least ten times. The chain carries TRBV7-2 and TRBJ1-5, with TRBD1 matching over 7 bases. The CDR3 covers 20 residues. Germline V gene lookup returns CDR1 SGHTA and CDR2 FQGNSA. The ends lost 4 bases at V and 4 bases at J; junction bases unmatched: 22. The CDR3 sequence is CASSSSRSGQITEGNQPQHF. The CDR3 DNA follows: TGTGCCAGCAGCTCCTCCAGGTCGGGACAGATCACTGAGGGAAATCAGCCCCAGCATTTT.

In nucleotides, the CDR3 is TGTGCCAGCAGACCTTCGACGGGGTGGGGTACTGAAGCTTTCTTT. Translation gives CASRPSTGWGTEAFF. The chain is built from TRBV6-1 and TRBJ1-1; no definite D call. CDR3 length: 15 amino acids. Germline V lookup: CDR1 MNHNS, CDR2 SASEGT. Trimming removed 6 bases from V and 5 bases from J, with 19 bases in between.

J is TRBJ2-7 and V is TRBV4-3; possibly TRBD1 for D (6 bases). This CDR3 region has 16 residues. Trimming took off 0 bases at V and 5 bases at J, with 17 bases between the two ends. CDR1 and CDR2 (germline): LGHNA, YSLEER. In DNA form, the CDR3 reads TGCGCCAGCAGCCAAGATCTCTGGCAGGGGCTCAACGAGCAGTACTTC. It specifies CASSQDLWQGLNEQYF.

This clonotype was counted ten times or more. The CDR3 here is CASRGRSNEKLFF. Written as DNA, the CDR3 is TGTGCCAGCCGGGGGCGGAGTAATGAAAAACTGTTTTTT. The rearrangement uses TRBV2 and TRBJ1-4; the D gene is possibly TRBD1 (6 bases). Germline loops: CDR1 SNHLY, CDR2 FYNNEI. The CDR3 is 13 residues long. Trimming took 8 bases from V and 4 from J, leaving 11 bases between them. Full variable domain (missing parts from reference TRBV2 and TRBJ1-4): EPEVTQTPSHQVTQMGQEVILRCVPISNHLYFYWYRQILGQKVEFLVSFYNNEISEKSEIFDDQFSVERPDGSNFTLKIRSTKLEDSAMYFCASRGRSNEKLFFGSGTQLSVL.

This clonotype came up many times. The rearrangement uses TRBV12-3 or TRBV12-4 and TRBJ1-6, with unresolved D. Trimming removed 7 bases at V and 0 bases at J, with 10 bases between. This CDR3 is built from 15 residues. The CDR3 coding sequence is TGTGCCAGCACCCCGTCTAGCTCCTATAATTCACCCCTCCACTTT. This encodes CASTPSSSYNSPLHF.

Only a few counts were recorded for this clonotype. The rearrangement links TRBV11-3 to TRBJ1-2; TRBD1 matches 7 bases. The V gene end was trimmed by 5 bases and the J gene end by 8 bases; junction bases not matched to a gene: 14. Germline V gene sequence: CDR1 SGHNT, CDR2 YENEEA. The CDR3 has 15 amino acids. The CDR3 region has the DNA TGTGCCAGCAGCCCTAGGGAGGGGGCCCTTCGGGGCTACACCTTC. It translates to CASSPREGALRGYTF. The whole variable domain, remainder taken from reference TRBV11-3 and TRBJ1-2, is EAGVVQSPRYKIIEKKQPVAFWCNPISGHNTLYWYLQNLGQGPELLIRYENEEAVDDSQLPKDRFSAERLKGVDSTLKIQPAELGDSAVYLCASSPREGALRGYTFGSGTRLTVV.

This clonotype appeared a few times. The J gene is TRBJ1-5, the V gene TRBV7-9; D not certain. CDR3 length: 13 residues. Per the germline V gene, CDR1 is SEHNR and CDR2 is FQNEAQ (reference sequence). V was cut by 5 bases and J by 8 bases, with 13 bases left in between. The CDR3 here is CASSLRTKEPQHF. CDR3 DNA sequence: TGTGCCAGCAGCCTTCGGACCAAGGAGCCCCAGCATTTT.